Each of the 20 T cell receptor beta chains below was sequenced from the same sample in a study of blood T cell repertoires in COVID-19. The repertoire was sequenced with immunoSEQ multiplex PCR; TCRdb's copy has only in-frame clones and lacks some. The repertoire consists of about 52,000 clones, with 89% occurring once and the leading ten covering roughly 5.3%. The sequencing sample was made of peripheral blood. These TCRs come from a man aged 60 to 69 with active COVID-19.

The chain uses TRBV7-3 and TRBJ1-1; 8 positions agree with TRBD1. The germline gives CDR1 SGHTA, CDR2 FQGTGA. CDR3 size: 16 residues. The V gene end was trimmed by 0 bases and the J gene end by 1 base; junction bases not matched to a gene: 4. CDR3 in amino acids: CASSLTGGQGNTEAFF. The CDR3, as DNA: TGTGCCAGCAGCTTAACAGGCGGACAGGGGAACACTGAAGCTTTCTTT.

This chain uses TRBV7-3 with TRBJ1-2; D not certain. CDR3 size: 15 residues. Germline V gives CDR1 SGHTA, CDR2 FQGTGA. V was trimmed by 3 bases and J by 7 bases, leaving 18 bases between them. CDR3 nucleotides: TGTGCCAGCAGCTTTGGGTCAGACACCGTGACTGGCTACACCTTC. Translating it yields CASSFGSDTVTGYTF.

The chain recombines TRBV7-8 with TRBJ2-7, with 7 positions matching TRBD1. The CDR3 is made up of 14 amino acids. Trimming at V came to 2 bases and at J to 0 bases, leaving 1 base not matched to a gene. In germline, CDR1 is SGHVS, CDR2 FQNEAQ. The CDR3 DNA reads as TGTGCCAGCAGCTTAAGGGACAGCTCCTACGAGCAGTACTTC. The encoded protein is CASSLRDSSYEQYF.

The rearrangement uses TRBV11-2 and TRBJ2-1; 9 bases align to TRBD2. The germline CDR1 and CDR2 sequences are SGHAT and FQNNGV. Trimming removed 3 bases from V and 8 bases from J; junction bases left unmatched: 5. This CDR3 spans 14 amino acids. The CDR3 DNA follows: TGTGCCAGCAGCTTTAGCGGGAGTGACGATGAGCAGTTCTTC. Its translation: CASSFSGSDDEQFF.

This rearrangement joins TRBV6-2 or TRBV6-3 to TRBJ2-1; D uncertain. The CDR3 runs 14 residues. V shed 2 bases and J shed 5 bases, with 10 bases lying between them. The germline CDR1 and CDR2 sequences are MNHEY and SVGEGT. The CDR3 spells CASSYRFADNEQFF. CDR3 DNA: TGTGCCAGCAGTTACCGGTTCGCCGACAATGAGCAGTTCTTC.

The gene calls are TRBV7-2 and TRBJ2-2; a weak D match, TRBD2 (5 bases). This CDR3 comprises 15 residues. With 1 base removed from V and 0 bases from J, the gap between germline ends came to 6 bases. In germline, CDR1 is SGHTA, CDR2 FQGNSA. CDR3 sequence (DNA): TGTGCCAGCAGCTTAGGTAGCGCGAACACCGGGGAGCTGTTTTTT. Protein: CASSLGSANTGELFF.

CDR3 region: CASSLLAGGRSGELFF. The CDR3, as DNA: TGTGCCAGCAGCTTACTAGCGGGAGGGCGGTCCGGGGAGCTGTTTTTT. The chain recombines TRBV7-2 with TRBJ2-2, with 12 bases that match TRBD2. Per the germline V gene, CDR1 is SGHTA and CDR2 is FQGNSA. The CDR3 covers 16 residues. Trimming removed 2 bases from V and 6 bases from J; junction bases left unmatched: 4.

The CDR3 nucleotides read TGTGCCAGCTCACCCTCGAGGGGGAGTGAAGCTTTCTTT. Amino acids: CASSPSRGSEAFF. V is TRBV18 and J is TRBJ1-1, with a tentative D call TRBD1 (6 bases). V was trimmed by 3 bases and J by 7 bases, leaving 12 bases between them. Germline CDR1 and CDR2: KGHSH and LQKENI. The CDR3 extends over 13 amino acids.

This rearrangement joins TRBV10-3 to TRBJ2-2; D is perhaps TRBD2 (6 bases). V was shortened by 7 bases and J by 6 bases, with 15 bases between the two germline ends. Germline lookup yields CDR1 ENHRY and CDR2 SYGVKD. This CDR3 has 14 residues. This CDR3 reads CAINPGLSAGELFF. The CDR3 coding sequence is TGTGCCATCAACCCGGGACTGTCGGCCGGGGAGCTGTTTTTT.

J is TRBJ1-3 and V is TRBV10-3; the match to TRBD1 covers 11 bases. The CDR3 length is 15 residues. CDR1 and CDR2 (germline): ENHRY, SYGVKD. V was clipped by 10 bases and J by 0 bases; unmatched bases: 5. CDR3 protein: CANSGTGGSGNTIYF. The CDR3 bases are TGTGCCAACTCCGGGACAGGGGGCTCTGGAAACACCATATATTTT.

In DNA form, the CDR3 reads TGTGCCAGCAGTGCGGGGGGGAGCTACAATGAGCAGTTCTTC. Protein sequence: CASSAGGSYNEQFF. The chain carries TRBV28 and TRBJ2-1; 9 bases are a match to TRBD2. V lost 5 bases to trimming and J lost 3 bases; unmatched junction nucleotides: 2. The V gene's germline CDR1 is MDHEN and CDR2 SYDVKM. This CDR3 contains 14 residues.

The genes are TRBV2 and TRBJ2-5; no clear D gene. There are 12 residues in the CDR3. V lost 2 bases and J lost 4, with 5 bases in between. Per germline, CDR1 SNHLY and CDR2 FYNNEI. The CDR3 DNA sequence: TGTGCCAGCAGTGAACGCAGAGAGACCCAGTACTTC. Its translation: CASSERRETQYF. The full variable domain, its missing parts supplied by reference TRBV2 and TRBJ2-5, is EPEVTQTPSHQVTQMGQEVILRCVPISNHLYFYWYRQILGQKVEFLVSFYNNEISEKSEIFDDQFSVERPDGSNFTLKIRSTKLEDSAMYFCASSERRETQYFGPGTRLLVL.

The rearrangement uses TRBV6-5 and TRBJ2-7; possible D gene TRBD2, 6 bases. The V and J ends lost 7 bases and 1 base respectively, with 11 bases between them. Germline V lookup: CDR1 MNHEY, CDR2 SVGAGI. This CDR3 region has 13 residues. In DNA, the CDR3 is TGTGCCAGCACCGCGGGGTTATCCTACGAGCAGTACTTC. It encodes CASTAGLSYEQYF.

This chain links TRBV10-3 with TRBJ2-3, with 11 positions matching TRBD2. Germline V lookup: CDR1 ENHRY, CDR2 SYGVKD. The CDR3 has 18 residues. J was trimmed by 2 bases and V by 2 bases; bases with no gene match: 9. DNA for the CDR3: TGTGCCATCAGTGAGATGGCTACTAGCGGGGGCTCCACAGATACGCAGTATTTT. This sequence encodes CAISEMATSGGSTDTQYF.

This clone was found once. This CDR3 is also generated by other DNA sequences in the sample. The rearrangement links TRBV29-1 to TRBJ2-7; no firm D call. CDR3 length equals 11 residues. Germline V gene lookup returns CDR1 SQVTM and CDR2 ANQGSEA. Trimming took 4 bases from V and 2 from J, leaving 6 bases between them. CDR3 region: CSVVRAYEQYF. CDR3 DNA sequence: TGCAGCGTTGTCCGCGCCTACGAGCAGTACTTC.

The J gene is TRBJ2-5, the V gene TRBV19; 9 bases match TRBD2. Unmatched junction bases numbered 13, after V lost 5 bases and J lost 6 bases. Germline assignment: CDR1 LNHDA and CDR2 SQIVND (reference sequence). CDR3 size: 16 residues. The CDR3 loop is CASSSSASGTLKTQYF. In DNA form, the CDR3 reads TGTGCCAGTAGTTCCTCCGCTAGCGGGACGCTGAAGACCCAGTACTTC.

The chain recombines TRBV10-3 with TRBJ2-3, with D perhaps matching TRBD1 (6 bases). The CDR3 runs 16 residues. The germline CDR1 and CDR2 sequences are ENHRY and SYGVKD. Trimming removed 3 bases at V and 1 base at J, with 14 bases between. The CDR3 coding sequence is TGTGCCATCAGTGACCGGCAGGGGCGAGGCACAGATACGCAGTATTTT. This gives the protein CAISDRQGRGTDTQYF.

The CDR3 region has the DNA TGTGCCAGTAGTTTTAGGGGACTAGCGGGAGTTCCCCACCCCTACGAGCAGTACTTC. Its translation: CASSFRGLAGVPHPYEQYF. V gene TRBV19 combines with J gene TRBJ2-7; 14 nucleotides line up with TRBD2. The junction had 14 bases not matched to a gene; V was cut back by 5 bases and J by 2 bases. From germline, CDR1 is LNHDA and CDR2 SQIVND (reference sequence). The CDR3 length is 19 residues.

CDR3 sequence reads: CSVGTGRQPQHF. The CDR3 DNA is TGCAGCGTAGGGACAGGGCGCCAGCCCCAGCATTTT. The chain links TRBV29-1 to TRBJ1-5, with TRBD1 identical over 9 bases. Germline V gives CDR1 SQVTM, CDR2 ANQGSEA. After removal of 6 bases from V and 7 bases from J, the junction contained 4 bases not matched to a gene. The CDR3 extends over 12 amino acids.

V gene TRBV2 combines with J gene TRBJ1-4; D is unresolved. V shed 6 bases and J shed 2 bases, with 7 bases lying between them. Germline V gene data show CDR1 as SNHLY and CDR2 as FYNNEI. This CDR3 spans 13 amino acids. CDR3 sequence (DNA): TGTGCCAGCAGGGGCATCACTAATGAAAAACTGTTTTTT. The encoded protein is CASRGITNEKLFF.